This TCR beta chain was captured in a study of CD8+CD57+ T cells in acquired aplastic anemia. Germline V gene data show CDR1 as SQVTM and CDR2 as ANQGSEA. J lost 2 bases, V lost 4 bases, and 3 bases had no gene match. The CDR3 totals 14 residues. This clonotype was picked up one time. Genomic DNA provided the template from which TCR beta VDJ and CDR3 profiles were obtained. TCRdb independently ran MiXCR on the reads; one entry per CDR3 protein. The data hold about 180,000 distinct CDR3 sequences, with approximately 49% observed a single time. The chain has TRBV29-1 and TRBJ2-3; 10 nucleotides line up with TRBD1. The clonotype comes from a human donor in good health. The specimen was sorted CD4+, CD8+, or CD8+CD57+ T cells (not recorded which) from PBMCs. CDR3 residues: CSVVGTGATDTQYF. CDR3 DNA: TGCAGCGTTGTCGGGACAGGGGCCACAGATACGCAGTATTTT.